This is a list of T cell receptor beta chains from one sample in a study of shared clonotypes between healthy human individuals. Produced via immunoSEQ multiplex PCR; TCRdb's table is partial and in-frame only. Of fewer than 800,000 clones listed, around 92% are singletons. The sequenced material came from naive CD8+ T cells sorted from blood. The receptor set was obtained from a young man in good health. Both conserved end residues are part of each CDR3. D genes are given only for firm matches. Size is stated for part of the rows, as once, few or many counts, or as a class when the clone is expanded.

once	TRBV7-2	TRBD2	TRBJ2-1	TGTGCCAGCAGCTTATCGCTAGCGGGAGATGAGCAGTTCTTC	CASSLSLAGDEQFF
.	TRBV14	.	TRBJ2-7	TGTGCCAGCAGCCAAGGGGGCTACGAGCAGTACTTC	CASSQGGYEQYF
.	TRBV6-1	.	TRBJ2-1	TGTGCCATCCCCCTCCCACGCCTCTCCTACAATGAGCAGTTCTTC	CAIPLPRLSYNEQFF
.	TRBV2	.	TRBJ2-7	TGTGCCAGCAGTGATTCCCCCCTGCAGGAATACTACGAGCAGTACTTC	CASSDSPLQEYYEQYF
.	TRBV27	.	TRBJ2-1	TGTGCCAGCAGTTTATCTCCTTTCAGCTCCTACAATGAGCAGTTCTTC	CASSLSPFSSYNEQFF
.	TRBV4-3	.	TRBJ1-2	TGCGCCAGCAGCCGAGATCGGGCTAGGGGTGGCTACACCTTC	CASSRDRARGGYTF
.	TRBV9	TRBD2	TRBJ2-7	TGTGCCAGCAGCGTATCCCACGGGACTAGCGGGGACGAGCAGTACTTC	CASSVSHGTSGDEQYF
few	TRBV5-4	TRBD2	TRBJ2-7	TGTGCCAGCAGGACTAGCGGGAGTGTCGAGCAGTACTTC	CASRTSGSVEQYF
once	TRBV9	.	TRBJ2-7	TGTGCCAGCAGCGGTACGGACTCGGGCTACTACGAGCAGTACTTC	CASSGTDSGYYEQYF
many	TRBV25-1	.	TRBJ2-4	TGTGCCAGCAGTGAAGGGGGAGCCAAAAACATTCAGTACTTC	CASSEGGAKNIQYF
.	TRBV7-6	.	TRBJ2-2	TGTGCCAGCAGCGTACTTCGAGCGACCGGGGAGCTGTTTTTT	CASSVLRATGELFF
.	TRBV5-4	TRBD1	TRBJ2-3	TGTGCCAGCAGCGGCACAGGGGGCGGCACAGATACGCAGTATTTT	CASSGTGGGTDTQYF
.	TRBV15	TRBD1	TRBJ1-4	TGTGCCACCAGCCCAGGGGGGGACACTGAAAAACTGTTTTTT	CATSPGGDTEKLFF
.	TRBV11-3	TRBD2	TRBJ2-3	TGTGCCAGCAGCTCCGGGGGGACAGATACGCAGTATTTT	CASSSGGTDTQYF
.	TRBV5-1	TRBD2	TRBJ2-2	TGCGCCAGCAAAGGGACTAGATCCCCCGGGGAGCTGTTTTTT	CASKGTRSPGELFF
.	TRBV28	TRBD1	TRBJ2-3	TGTGCCAGCAGCTATAGGGGACAGGGGGAAGATACGCAGTATTTT	CASSYRGQGEDTQYF
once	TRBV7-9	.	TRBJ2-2	TGTGCCAGCAGCTTAGATTGGGTGGCATCCGAGAGAGACACCGGGGAGCTGTTTTTT	CASSLDWVASERDTGELFF
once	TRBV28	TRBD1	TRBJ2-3	TGTGCCAGCAGTTTTTTTTCGGAATCGGACAGGCTCTATGGGTGGAGCACAGATACGCAGTATTTT	CASSFFSESDRLYGWSTDTQYF
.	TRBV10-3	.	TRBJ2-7	TGTGCCATCAGTGAGTTCCGAGACGACAAAACCGAGCAGTACTTC	CAISEFRDDKTEQYF
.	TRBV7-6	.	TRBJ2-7	TGTGCCAGCAGCTTAAGGAAGGGGACCTACGAGCAGTACTTC	CASSLRKGTYEQYF
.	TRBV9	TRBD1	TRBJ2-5	TGTGCCAGCAGCGTAGTCGAGACAGGGTTACAATCAGAGACCCAGTACTTC	CASSVVETGLQSETQYF
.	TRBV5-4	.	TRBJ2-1	TGTGCCTCCTCCTCAGAGACAGGCTTCGCGTACAATGAGCAGTTCTTC	CASSSETGFAYNEQFF
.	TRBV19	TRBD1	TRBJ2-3	TGTGCCAGTAGTCCCCAGGCGGGACAGGGGGCGCTAGATACGCAGTATTTT	CASSPQAGQGALDTQYF
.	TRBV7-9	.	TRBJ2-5	TGTGCCAGCAGCTATCCCAGGGTTCGGCGCGGGGAGACCCAGTACTTC	CASSYPRVRRGETQYF
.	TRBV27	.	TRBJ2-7	TGTGCCAGCAGTTTTGGCGCTACCTACGAGCAGTACTTC	CASSFGATYEQYF
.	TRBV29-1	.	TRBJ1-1	TGCAGCGCCCTAGCCTGGAACACTGAAGCTTTCTTT	CSALAWNTEAFF
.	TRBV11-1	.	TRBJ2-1	TGTGCCAGCAGCTTAGGTCTTGAACTGATGGTCAATGAGCAGTTCTTC	CASSLGLELMVNEQFF
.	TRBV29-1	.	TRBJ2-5	TGCAGCGTTTTTGGCGGGAATAGGAGAGGACAAGAGACCCAGTACTTC	CSVFGGNRRGQETQYF
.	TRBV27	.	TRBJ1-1	TGTGCCAGCAGTTGGCCAGGAGTTGAAGCTTTCTTT	CASSWPGVEAFF
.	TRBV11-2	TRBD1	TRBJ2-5	TGTGCCAGCAGCGCAAGACAGGGGTCAACCTTCCAAGAGACCCAGTACTTC	CASSARQGSTFQETQYF
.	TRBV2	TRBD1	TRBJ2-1	TGTGCCAGCAGTGAGGGACAGGCCGTATACAATGAGCAGTTCTTC	CASSEGQAVYNEQFF
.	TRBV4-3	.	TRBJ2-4	TGCGCCAGCAGCCAAGATCGAGGGGATGGGGTCGGAGACATTCAGTACTTC	CASSQDRGDGVGDIQYF
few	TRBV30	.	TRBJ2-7	TGTGCCTGGAGTCAGGGCTCGCCGTACGAGCAGTACTTC	CAWSQGSPYEQYF
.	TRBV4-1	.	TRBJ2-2	TGCGCCAGCATAGGGTTAGGGAACACCGGGGAGCTGTTTTTT	CASIGLGNTGELFF
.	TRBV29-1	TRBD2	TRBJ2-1	TGCAGCGCTGAACTAGCGGGAGTCTACAATGAGCAGTTCTTC	CSAELAGVYNEQFF
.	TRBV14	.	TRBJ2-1	TGTGCCAGCAGCCAGGCACCGAATGAGCAGTTCTTC	CASSQAPNEQFF
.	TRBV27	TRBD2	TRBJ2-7	TGTGCCAGCGGGACTAGCGGTAACTACGAGCAGTACTTC	CASGTSGNYEQYF
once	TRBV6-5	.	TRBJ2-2	TGTGCCAGCAGTTACTCGACAGGGAGGACCGGGGAGCTGTTTTTT	CASSYSTGRTGELFF
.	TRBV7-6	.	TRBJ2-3	TGTGCCAGCAGCTCCGGCCGGGGGGCGAGCACAGATACGCAGTATTTT	CASSSGRGASTDTQYF
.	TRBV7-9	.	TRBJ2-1	TGTGCCAGCAGCCCTCTGGTATCGCCATACAATGAGCAGTTCTTC	CASSPLVSPYNEQFF
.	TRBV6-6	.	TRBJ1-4	TGTGCCAGCAGTTACCCCGGGGGGAGTAATGAAAAACTGTTTTTT	CASSYPGGSNEKLFF
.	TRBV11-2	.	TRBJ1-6	TGTGCCAGCAGGGGTGGGACGGACGGGGTTAGTTCACCCCTCCACTTT	CASRGGTDGVSSPLHF
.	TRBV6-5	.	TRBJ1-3	TGTGCCAGCAGTTACGGGAGTGGAAACACCATATATTTT	CASSYGSGNTIYF
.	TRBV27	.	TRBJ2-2	TGTGCCAGCAGCGGGATAGACACCGGGGAGCTGTTTTTT	CASSGIDTGELFF
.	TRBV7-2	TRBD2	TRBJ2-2	TGTGCCAGCAGCGAGACTAGCGGGACCGAATCGAACACCGGGGAGCTGTTTTTT	CASSETSGTESNTGELFF
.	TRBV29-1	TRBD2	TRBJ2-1	TGCAGCGTTGATGGGCTAGCGGGAGACCGCTCCTACAATGAGCAGTTCTTC	CSVDGLAGDRSYNEQFF
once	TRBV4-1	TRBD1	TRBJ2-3	TGCGCCAGCAGCCATCCGGGACAGCGAGACGGAGATACGCAGTATTTT	CASSHPGQRDGDTQYF
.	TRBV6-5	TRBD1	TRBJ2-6	TGTGCCAGCAGCCCGACAGGGTCTGGGGCCAACGTCCTGACTTTC	CASSPTGSGANVLTF
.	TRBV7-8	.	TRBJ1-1	TGTGCCAGCAGGAAAGGTCGGGAACGGATCACTGAAGCTTTCTTT	CASRKGRERITEAFF
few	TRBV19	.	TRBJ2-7	TGTGCCAGTAGTAGAGAAAACTCCTACGAGCAGTACTTC	CASSRENSYEQYF
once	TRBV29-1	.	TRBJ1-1	TGCAGCGTTGAGTATATAGAGAACACTGAAGCTTTCTTT	CSVEYIENTEAFF
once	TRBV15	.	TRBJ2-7	TGTGCCACCAGCAGAAGTGGTTACGAGCAGTACTTC	CATSRSGYEQYF
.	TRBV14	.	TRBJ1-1	TGTGCCAGCAGCCAAGATCCAGGGGTGAACACTGAAGCTTTCTTT	CASSQDPGVNTEAFF
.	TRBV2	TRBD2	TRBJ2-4	TGTGCCAGCAGTGAGCGGGCGGGGGGAAACATTCAGTACTTC	CASSERAGGNIQYF
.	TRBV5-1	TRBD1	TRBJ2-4	TGCGCCAGCAGCCAAGGGACAGGGTGGGACATTCAGTACTTC	CASSQGTGWDIQYF
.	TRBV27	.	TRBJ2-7	TGTGCCAGCAGCCTTCCTTCCTACGAGCAGTACTTC	CASSLPSYEQYF